The 14 T cell receptor beta chains given below trace back to one sample, sequenced in a study of blood T cells in healthy people across ages. Alongside a J-beta primer mix, a sample-barcoded 5' primer served in a second PCR lasting about 7 to 11 cycles. TCRdb ran MiXCR on the 5' RACE reads and lists one entry per CDR3 protein. The sample lists approximately 800,000 distinct CDR3 sequences; around 25% were seen once. This same sample was also part of a study on T cells of mothers and their children.

The sample was blood. These TCRs come from a boy between 5 and 17 years old in good health.

This clonotype has a handful of counts. The genes are TRBV18 and TRBJ2-7; 10 bases line up with TRBD1. Germline-derived CDR1 and CDR2 are KGHSH and LQKENI. The CDR3 runs 15 residues. The V and J ends lost 3 bases and 1 base, in that order; junction bases with no gene match: 3. CDR3 sequence: CASSPTGGASYEQYF. The CDR3 nucleotides are TGTGCCAGCTCACCGACAGGGGGCGCGTCCTACGAGCAGTACTTC.

V is TRBV20-1 and J is TRBJ1-2; D is unclear. CDR1 and CDR2 (germline): DFQATT, SNEGSKA (reference sequence). CDR3 length equals 16 residues. CDR3 bases: TGCAGCGCCTGGGGAAGGGAAATAGGGCTGTCTGATGGCTACACCTTC. This codes for CSAWGREIGLSDGYTF.

This chain uses TRBV3-1 with TRBJ1-2; no clear D gene. The germline CDR1 and CDR2 sequences are LGHDT and YNNKEL (reference sequence). This CDR3 has 13 amino acids. V was shortened by 3 bases and J by 1 base, with 6 bases between the two germline ends. The CDR3 reads CASSHLDNYGYTF. CDR3 nucleotide sequence: TGTGCCAGCAGCCACCTTGATAACTATGGCTACACCTTC.

This clonotype was recorded a few times. V and J are TRBV19 and TRBJ1-1; D gene uncertain. This CDR3 spans 13 amino acids. V dropped 5 bases and J dropped 9 bases, with 16 bases sitting between them. Germline V gene data show CDR1 as LNHDA and CDR2 as SQIVND (reference sequence). The CDR3 is CASSSRLDGKAFF. The CDR3 nucleotides read TGTGCCAGTAGTTCCCGATTGGATGGGAAAGCTTTCTTT.

The CDR3 bases are TGTGCCAGCAGCTTAGGGGGGACTAGCGGGAGTTTCGCAGATACGCAGTATTTT. Translating gives CASSLGGTSGSFADTQYF. The chain has TRBV7-2 and TRBJ2-3; 14 bases align to TRBD2. CDR3 length: 18 residues. Germline V gene data show CDR1 as SGHTA and CDR2 as FQGNSA. Trimming cost V 1 base and J 4 bases; bases outside gene matches: 7.

In its sample, this clonotype was seen a few times. The chain recombines TRBV29-1 with TRBJ2-5; a possible D gene is TRBD1 (6 bases). Near its end, the DNA agrees better with TRBJ2-7, so the J call may be wrong. CDR1 and CDR2 from the germline V gene are SQVTM and ANQGSEA. The CDR3 is 12 amino acids. The CDR3 reads CSVELTGNEQYF. In nucleotides, the CDR3 is TGCAGCGTTGAATTAACAGGGAACGAGCAGTACTTC.

In its sample, this clonotype was seen a few times. The chain recombines TRBV7-2 with TRBJ2-5, with D tentatively TRBD2 (6 bases). CDR1 and CDR2 from the germline V gene are SGHTA and FQGNSA. V shed 3 bases and J shed 10 bases, with 9 bases lying between them. The CDR3 length is 11 residues. DNA for the CDR3: TGTGCCAGCAGCTTGGCCGGGAGCCAGTACTTC. This sequence encodes CASSLAGSQYF.

The V gene is TRBV6-2 or TRBV6-3, the J gene TRBJ2-5, with 9 bases identical to TRBD1. The closer fit of TRBJ2-7 to the DNA end suggests the J call may be wrong. The CDR3 has 12 amino acids. Looked up from germline, CDR1 is MNHEY and CDR2 is SVGEGT. CDR3: CATGQGPPEQYF. The CDR3 DNA reads TGTGCCACGGGACAGGGACCTCCCGAGCAGTACTTC.

Note on this clonotype: At one of its ends the junction is not consistent with the germline gene, which may arise from a read error. The chain couples TRBV7-8 to TRBJ1-4; D remains ambiguous. The CDR3 is 19 amino acids. From germline, CDR1 is SGHVS and CDR2 FQNEAQ. The CDR3 sequence is CASSLFITKVKDSAEKLFF. Here the CDR3 DNA reads TGTGCCAGCAGCTTATTTATTACTAAGGTTAAGGACTCAGCGGAAAAACTGTTCTTT.

This clonotype was counted between two and nine times. This chain uses TRBV4-3 with TRBJ2-7, with D tentatively TRBD1 (6 bases). The CDR3 is 15 amino acids. Germline values: CDR1 LGHNA, CDR2 YSLEER. Trimming took off 6 bases at V and 2 bases at J, with 17 bases between the two ends. Here the CDR3 DNA reads TGCGCCAGCAGGGCAAGGGGGAACGGGGCCTACGAGCAGTACTTC. It yields the protein CASRARGNGAYEQYF.

This chain's CDR3 is CASSDEGTAHYTQYF. CDR3 nucleotides: TGTGCCAGCAGCGACGAAGGGACAGCCCACTATACGCAGTATTTT. The chain uses TRBV9 and TRBJ2-3; 7 bases match TRBD1. From germline, CDR1 is SGDLS and CDR2 YYNGEE. V dropped 3 bases and J dropped 7; count of bases not matched to a gene: 11. The CDR3 is 15 residues long.

V usage is TRBV7-9 and J usage is TRBJ1-1, with 7 bases identical to TRBD1. Germline V gives CDR1 SEHNR, CDR2 FQNEAQ (reference sequence). This CDR3 region has 14 residues. V lost 1 base and J lost 3; bases outside the gene matches: 2. The CDR3 loop reads CASSLVQGDTEAFF. CDR3 nucleotides: TGTGCCAGCAGCTTAGTTCAGGGGGACACTGAAGCTTTCTTT.

This rearrangement joins TRBV29-1 to TRBJ2-1; 8 bases align to TRBD1. Germline CDR1 reads SQVTM; CDR2 reads ANQGSEA. V was pared by 6 bases and J by 1 base, with 11 bases of the junction left unmatched. CDR3 length: 16 amino acids. Here the CDR3 reads CSVVEGTGGSYNEQFF. Here the CDR3 DNA reads TGCAGCGTCGTTGAAGGAACAGGGGGTTCCTACAATGAGCAGTTCTTC.

The chain employs TRBV7-2 and TRBJ1-4, with 12 bases aligning to TRBD1. This CDR3 region has 18 residues. Per germline, CDR1 SGHTA and CDR2 FQGNSA. Unmatched junction bases numbered 3, after V lost 0 bases and J lost 1 base. CDR3 nucleotides: TGTGCCAGCAGCTTAGCTCGGGACAGGGGGCGAACTAATGAAAAACTGTTTTTT. Translated: CASSLARDRGRTNEKLFF.